The rows below give T cell receptor beta chains drawn from one sample of a study of shared clonotypes between healthy human individuals. TCRdb's copy holds only in-frame clones and misses some; the assay was immunoSEQ multiplex PCR. The table records under 1,100,000 clones, approximately 80% of them present only once. The source material was memory CD4+ T cells from PBMCs. Receptors were obtained from a man aged 18 to 30 in good health. Some clones in this sample may be carry-over from other donors' samples. Both conserved end residues are part of each CDR3. The order of the fields is V gene, D gene, clone size, J gene, CDR3 protein, CDR3 DNA. The D gene is left open where the match is weak. Clone size is given for some rows only: seen once, a few or many times, or a class if the clone is expanded.

v_gene: TRBV7-8
d_gene: TRBD1
abundance: -
j_gene: TRBJ1-2
CDR3aa: CASSLAPGGYGYTF
CDR3nt: TGTGCCAGCAGCTTAGCCCCAGGGGGCTATGGCTACACCTTC

v_gene: TRBV28
d_gene: -
abundance: -
j_gene: TRBJ1-1
CDR3aa: CASRGGGVANTEAFF
CDR3nt: TGTGCCAGCAGGGGTGGGGGGGTGGCGAACACTGAAGCTTTCTTT

v_gene: TRBV9
d_gene: -
abundance: -
j_gene: TRBJ2-2
CDR3aa: CASSARVGVGELFF
CDR3nt: TGTGCCAGCAGTGCCCGGGTCGGGGTCGGGGAGCTGTTTTTT

v_gene: TRBV28
d_gene: -
abundance: few
j_gene: TRBJ2-7
CDR3aa: CASSLSLPLRAQYF
CDR3nt: TGTGCCAGCAGTTTATCGTTGCCTCTACGAGCGCAGTACTTC

v_gene: TRBV18
d_gene: -
abundance: -
j_gene: TRBJ2-5
CDR3aa: CASSPRKGGETQYF
CDR3nt: TGTGCCAGCTCACCACGAAAGGGTGGAGAGACCCAGTACTTC

v_gene: TRBV11-3
d_gene: TRBD1
abundance: -
j_gene: TRBJ1-3
CDR3aa: CASSEGTAGNTIYF
CDR3nt: TGTGCCAGCAGCGAAGGGACAGCGGGAAACACCATATATTTT

v_gene: TRBV7-8
d_gene: -
abundance: few
j_gene: TRBJ2-4
CDR3aa: CASNDGRGGHKNIQYF
CDR3nt: TGTGCCAGCAACGACGGCAGAGGGGGGCACAAAAACATTCAGTACTTC

v_gene: TRBV4-3
d_gene: TRBD1
abundance: -
j_gene: TRBJ2-7
CDR3aa: CASSHDRGPDSSYEQYF
CDR3nt: TGCGCCAGCAGCCATGACAGGGGGCCAGACTCTTCCTACGAGCAGTACTTC

v_gene: TRBV6-1
d_gene: -
abundance: -
j_gene: TRBJ2-7
CDR3aa: CASSRDVGSYEQYF
CDR3nt: TGTGCCAGTTCCCGGGACGTGGGCTCCTACGAGCAGTACTTC

v_gene: TRBV30
d_gene: -
abundance: -
j_gene: TRBJ2-5
CDR3aa: CAWSGERAGRWVTQYF
CDR3nt: TGTGCCTGGAGTGGGGAGCGGGCAGGGCGCTGGGTGACCCAGTACTTC

v_gene: TRBV2
d_gene: TRBD2
abundance: -
j_gene: TRBJ2-3
CDR3aa: CASGGLAGSTDTQYF
CDR3nt: TGTGCCAGCGGGGGACTAGCGGGAAGCACAGATACGCAGTATTTT

v_gene: TRBV5-4
d_gene: -
abundance: few
j_gene: TRBJ2-3
CDR3aa: CASSLAGSTDTQYF
CDR3nt: TGTGCCAGCAGCTTGGCCGGTAGCACAGATACGCAGTATTTT

v_gene: TRBV5-1
d_gene: -
abundance: few
j_gene: TRBJ1-2
CDR3aa: CASSSTIDGYTF
CDR3nt: TGCGCCAGCAGCTCTACCATCGATGGCTACACCTTC

v_gene: TRBV11-2
d_gene: -
abundance: -
j_gene: TRBJ2-5
CDR3aa: CASGQLQETQYF
CDR3nt: TGTGCCAGCGGGCAGCTCCAAGAGACCCAGTACTTC

v_gene: TRBV19
d_gene: TRBD2
abundance: -
j_gene: TRBJ2-3
CDR3aa: CASSIGLARGTDTQYF
CDR3nt: TGTGCCAGTAGTATCGGACTAGCGAGAGGTACAGATACGCAGTATTTT

v_gene: TRBV6-6
d_gene: -
abundance: -
j_gene: TRBJ2-2
CDR3aa: CASRYSYSGELFF
CDR3nt: TGTGCCAGCAGATACAGCTATTCCGGGGAGCTGTTTTTT

v_gene: TRBV5-1
d_gene: -
abundance: -
j_gene: TRBJ1-2
CDR3aa: CASSLGGPTDGYTF
CDR3nt: TGCGCCAGCAGCTTGGGGGGACCGACGGATGGCTACACCTTC

v_gene: TRBV27
d_gene: TRBD1
abundance: -
j_gene: TRBJ2-7
CDR3aa: CASSLRGQDEQYF
CDR3nt: TGTGCCAGCAGTTTAAGGGGACAGGACGAGCAGTACTTC

v_gene: TRBV7-2
d_gene: -
abundance: -
j_gene: TRBJ2-3
CDR3aa: CASSPQGRGVDTQYF
CDR3nt: TGTGCCAGCAGCCCTCAGGGACGCGGAGTAGATACGCAGTATTTT

v_gene: TRBV5-1
d_gene: -
abundance: -
j_gene: TRBJ1-2
CDR3aa: CASSLVPRGTMGYTF
CDR3nt: TGCGCCAGCAGCTTGGTTCCCCGTGGGACTATGGGCTACACCTTC

v_gene: TRBV28
d_gene: TRBD1
abundance: -
j_gene: TRBJ2-7
CDR3aa: CASSPIGTGYYEQYF
CDR3nt: TGTGCCAGCAGTCCAATCGGGACAGGTTACTACGAGCAGTACTTT

v_gene: TRBV7-9
d_gene: -
abundance: -
j_gene: TRBJ1-2
CDR3aa: CASSFYQDLYGYTF
CDR3nt: TGTGCCAGCAGCTTTTATCAGGACCTCTATGGCTACACCTTC

v_gene: TRBV5-1
d_gene: TRBD1
abundance: -
j_gene: TRBJ2-7
CDR3aa: CASSLGDRVSYEQYF
CDR3nt: TGCGCCAGCAGCTTGGGGGACAGAGTAAGCTACGAGCAGTACTTC

v_gene: TRBV6-6
d_gene: -
abundance: -
j_gene: TRBJ2-7
CDR3aa: CASSLRQGGEQYF
CDR3nt: TGTGCCAGCAGTCTACGGCAGGGGGGCGAGCAGTACTTC

v_gene: TRBV2
d_gene: -
abundance: once
j_gene: TRBJ2-7
CDR3aa: CASRGAPSVDEQYF
CDR3nt: TGTGCCTCTCGGGGGGCCCCTTCGGTGGACGAGCAGTACTTC

v_gene: TRBV5-1
d_gene: -
abundance: -
j_gene: TRBJ1-2
CDR3aa: CASSSKVSGPGGYTF
CDR3nt: TGCGCCAGCAGCTCGAAGGTGTCAGGGCCTGGGGGCTACACCTTC

v_gene: TRBV5-4
d_gene: -
abundance: -
j_gene: TRBJ1-5
CDR3aa: CASSLDGNQPQHF
CDR3nt: TGTGCCAGCAGTTTGGACGGGAATCAGCCCCAGCATTTT

v_gene: TRBV6-1
d_gene: -
abundance: once
j_gene: TRBJ1-5
CDR3aa: CASSELMVGAHQPQHF
CDR3nt: TGTGCCAGCAGTGAACTAATGGTGGGGGCTCATCAGCCCCAGCATTTT

v_gene: TRBV7-9
d_gene: -
abundance: few
j_gene: TRBJ1-1
CDR3aa: CASSLNLRAFF
CDR3nt: TGTGCCAGCAGCTTAAACCTTAGGGCTTTCTTT

v_gene: TRBV5-1
d_gene: -
abundance: many
j_gene: TRBJ1-3
CDR3aa: CASSQGLNSGNTIYF
CDR3nt: TGCGCCAGCAGCCAAGGGCTCAACTCTGGAAACACCATATATTTT

v_gene: TRBV2
d_gene: TRBD1
abundance: -
j_gene: TRBJ1-2
CDR3aa: CASRPPGQVGYGYTF
CDR3nt: TGTGCCAGCAGACCACCGGGACAGGTGGGCTATGGCTACACCTTC

v_gene: TRBV21-1
d_gene: -
abundance: few
j_gene: TRBJ2-7
CDR3aa: CASHLFEGAAREQYF
CDR3nt: TGTGCCAGTCACCTGTTCGAGGGGGCTGCGAGAGAGCAGTACTTC

v_gene: TRBV5-1
d_gene: -
abundance: -
j_gene: TRBJ2-3
CDR3aa: CASSGATGSGDTQYF
CDR3nt: TGCGCCAGCAGCGGCGCCACAGGGAGTGGAGATACGCAGTATTTT

v_gene: TRBV21-1
d_gene: -
abundance: -
j_gene: TRBJ1-1
CDR3aa: CASSKALGGLNTEAFF
CDR3nt: TGTGCCAGCAGCAAAGCCCTTGGGGGATTGAACACTGAAGCTTTCTTT

v_gene: TRBV4-2
d_gene: -
abundance: -
j_gene: TRBJ1-4
CDR3aa: CASSQDRGYEKSTNEKLFF
CDR3nt: TGTGCCAGCAGCCAAGATCGGGGTTACGAAAAATCAACTAATGAAAAACTGTTTTTT

v_gene: TRBV5-6
d_gene: TRBD2
abundance: -
j_gene: TRBJ2-7
CDR3aa: CASSLRAGAREQYF
CDR3nt: TGTGCCAGCAGCTTGAGGGCGGGAGCGCGCGAGCAGTACTTC

v_gene: TRBV29-1
d_gene: TRBD1
abundance: -
j_gene: TRBJ2-5
CDR3aa: CSVDSATGAIRETQYF
CDR3nt: TGCAGCGTTGACTCCGCGACAGGGGCAATTCGGGAGACCCAGTACTTC

v_gene: TRBV7-9
d_gene: -
abundance: few
j_gene: TRBJ2-3
CDR3aa: CASSGHYTNTDTQYF
CDR3nt: TGTGCCAGCAGCGGCCATTACACCAACACAGATACGCAGTATTTT

v_gene: TRBV7-3
d_gene: TRBD2
abundance: -
j_gene: TRBJ2-1
CDR3aa: CASSSPGLAAHNEQFF
CDR3nt: TGTGCCAGCAGCTCACCGGGACTAGCGGCCCACAATGAGCAGTTCTTC

v_gene: TRBV4-1
d_gene: -
abundance: few
j_gene: TRBJ2-5
CDR3aa: CASSQGIGGSLEETQYF
CDR3nt: TGCGCCAGCAGCCAAGGGATCGGGGGTAGTTTAGAAGAGACCCAGTACTTC

v_gene: TRBV10-2
d_gene: -
abundance: -
j_gene: TRBJ1-1
CDR3aa: CASGEGYTEAFF
CDR3nt: TGCGCCAGCGGTGAGGGGTACACTGAAGCTTTCTTT

v_gene: TRBV19
d_gene: TRBD1
abundance: -
j_gene: TRBJ1-5
CDR3aa: CASSRNLLPGQGDPSNQPQHF
CDR3nt: TGTGCCAGTAGTAGAAACCTTTTGCCGGGACAGGGAGACCCTAGCAATCAGCCCCAGCATTTT

v_gene: TRBV7-2
d_gene: -
abundance: -
j_gene: TRBJ2-7
CDR3aa: CASSQQQGGFSF
CDR3nt: TGTGCCAGCAGCCAGCAGCAGGGGGGATTTTCCTTC

v_gene: TRBV4-2
d_gene: TRBD1
abundance: many
j_gene: TRBJ2-7
CDR3aa: CASSQDGGTGGYEQYF
CDR3nt: TGTGCCAGCAGCCAAGATGGAGGGACAGGGGGCTACGAGCAGTACTTC

v_gene: TRBV2
d_gene: -
abundance: -
j_gene: TRBJ2-7
CDR3aa: CASSEGEYPPYEQYF
CDR3nt: TGTGCCAGCAGTGAAGGGGAGTACCCACCCTACGAGCAGTACTTC

v_gene: TRBV6-6
d_gene: TRBD1
abundance: -
j_gene: TRBJ2-4
CDR3aa: CASHSGQLIAKNIQYF
CDR3nt: TGTGCCAGCCATTCGGGACAGCTAATAGCCAAAAACATTCAGTACTTC

v_gene: TRBV28
d_gene: -
abundance: -
j_gene: TRBJ1-2
CDR3aa: CASSLREAGGYTF
CDR3nt: TGTGCCAGCAGTTTACGAGAAGCGGGGGGCTACACCTTC

v_gene: TRBV9
d_gene: TRBD1
abundance: -
j_gene: TRBJ2-7
CDR3aa: CASSVAARGREQYF
CDR3nt: TGTGCCAGCAGCGTAGCTGCCAGGGGGCGCGAGCAGTACTTC

v_gene: TRBV7-2
d_gene: TRBD1
abundance: once
j_gene: TRBJ1-2
CDR3aa: CAGRQGRGYTF
CDR3nt: TGTGCCGGGAGACAGGGTCGCGGCTACACCTTC

v_gene: TRBV19
d_gene: -
abundance: -
j_gene: TRBJ2-7
CDR3aa: CASSIVGSDEQYF
CDR3nt: TGTGCCAGTAGTATTGTCGGGTCGGACGAGCAGTACTTC

v_gene: TRBV5-1
d_gene: TRBD1
abundance: once
j_gene: TRBJ2-7
CDR3aa: CASSLGTGGNEQYF
CDR3nt: TGCGCCAGCAGCTTGGGGACAGGGGGTAACGAGCAGTACTTC

v_gene: TRBV10-3
d_gene: -
abundance: few
j_gene: TRBJ1-3
CDR3aa: CAISEWGNTIYF
CDR3nt: TGTGCCATCAGTGAATGGGGAAACACCATATATTTT

v_gene: TRBV7-9
d_gene: -
abundance: once
j_gene: TRBJ1-2
CDR3aa: CASSLVQGRGYGYTF
CDR3nt: TGTGCCAGCAGCTTAGTTCAGGGTCGGGGATATGGCTACACCTTC

v_gene: TRBV4-1
d_gene: -
abundance: -
j_gene: TRBJ2-5
CDR3aa: CASSQGNGGGQWETQYF
CDR3nt: TGCGCCAGCAGCCAAGGTAACGGAGGAGGTCAGTGGGAGACCCAGTACTTC

v_gene: TRBV28
d_gene: -
abundance: once
j_gene: TRBJ1-2
CDR3aa: CAARLGGVRYGYTF
CDR3nt: TGTGCCGCCCGCCTGGGGGGAGTACGGTATGGCTACACCTTC